This paragraph covers one T cell receptor (beta chain) sequence. Its matching antigen is unknown. The sample is drawn from a study of T cells in Graves' hyperthyroidism and ophthalmopathy. Broader study findings: A model using 13 V-J features told ophthalmopathy apart from stable hyperthyroidism.

The CDR3 covers 14 residues. From germline, CDR1 is MNHNS and CDR2 SASEGT. After removal of 6 bases from V and 5 bases from J, the junction contained 8 bases not matched to a gene. RNA transcripts provided the source from which TCR beta CDR3 regions were amplified. In the first-round RT-PCR of the TCR CDR3, the HTBI primer set was used. TCRdb itself ran the multiplex PCR reads through MiXCR, one entry per CDR3 protein. The sample contains 370,000 or so distinct CDR3 sequences, roughly 25% of which appear only once. The specimen sequenced was blood. This receptor was identified in a man aged 50-60 years with Graves' hyperthyroidism. The rearrangement joins TRBV6-1 to TRBJ1-2; 8 bases agree with TRBD1. CDR3 in amino acids: CASRPTGDGYGYTF. CDR3 nucleotide sequence: TGTGCCAGCAGGCCGACAGGGGACGGGTATGGCTACACCTTC.